The clone carrying this T cell receptor beta chain has just a few counts. The germline gives CDR1 LGHNA, CDR2 YNFKEQ. This CDR3 contains 15 residues. V gave up 0 bases and J gave up 3 bases, with 12 bases separating them. Primers for the PCR totalled 60 Vbeta and 13 Jbeta. Some clones are missing from TCRdb's copy, which holds only in-frame ones; the method was immunoSEQ multiplex PCR. The sample holds 120,000 to 150,000 clones, 75% seen once. These data originate in a study of cytomegalovirus exposure and HLA in healthy donors. The chain has TRBV4-2 and TRBJ2-7; D is perhaps TRBD1 (6 bases). The origin of this receptor is a middle-aged man in good health and CMV-seronegative. What was sequenced was PBMCs. This CDR3 reads CASSQEQGRVYEQYF. DNA of the CDR3: TGTGCCAGCAGCCAAGAACAGGGCAGGGTCTACGAGCAGTACTTC.